The 7 T cell receptor beta chains listed next were all sequenced from one sample in a study of blood T cell repertoires in COVID-19. Sequenced by immunoSEQ multiplex PCR; TCRdb stores in-frame clones only, minus some. The sample has 200,000 to 250,000 clones; 70% to 90% are singletons. Sequencing used peripheral blood. The receptors were sampled from a man aged 55 to 70 with acute or convalescent COVID-19.

The chain couples TRBV6-5 to TRBJ1-5; D gene ambiguous. The CDR3 has 14 residues. Per the germline V gene, CDR1 is MNHEY and CDR2 is SVGAGI. Trimming took 6 bases from V and 0 from J, leaving 9 bases between them. CDR3 nucleotides: TGTGCCAGCAGCGGCCCAGGTAGCAATCAGCCCCAGCATTTT. Residues: CASSGPGSNQPQHF.

This chain joins TRBV9 and TRBJ2-7; 7 bases map to TRBD1. The CDR3 length is 14 residues. Germline V gene lookup returns CDR1 SGDLS and CDR2 YYNGEE. The J segment lost 0 bases and the V segment lost 3 bases, leaving 3 bases of the junction unmatched. Written as DNA, the CDR3 is TGTGCCAGCAGCGGCCGGGACAGCTCCTACGAGCAGTACTTC. It is translated as CASSGRDSSYEQYF. The full variable domain, rest sourced from reference TRBV9 and TRBJ2-7, is DSGVTQTPKHLITATGQRVTLRCSPRSGDLSVYWYQQSLDQGLQFLIQYYNGEERAKGNILERFSAQQFPDLHSELNLSSLELGDSALYFCASSGRDSSYEQYFGPGTRLTVT.

The chain joins TRBV5-1 to TRBJ2-7; 11 bases agree with TRBD2. The CDR3 has 15 residues. The ends lost 4 bases at V and 5 bases at J; junction bases unmatched: 8. Looked up from germline, CDR1 is SGHRS and CDR2 is YFSETQ. CDR3: CASSVSGRARNEQYF. In DNA form, the CDR3 reads TGCGCCAGCAGCGTTAGCGGGAGGGCCCGGAACGAGCAGTACTTC.

The genes are TRBV6-2 or TRBV6-3 and TRBJ2-7; TRBD1 aligns across 8 bases. This CDR3 has 13 residues. V lost 5 bases to trimming and J lost 5 bases; unmatched junction nucleotides: 5. Germline V gene data show CDR1 as MNHEY and CDR2 as SVGEGT. CDR3 residues: CASSQGATHEQYF. CDR3 sequence (DNA): TGTGCCAGCAGTCAGGGGGCCACTCACGAGCAGTACTTC.

CDR3 region: CASSQELPGLAGSRATQYF. The CDR3 DNA is TGTGCCAGCAGCCAAGAACTTCCCGGGCTAGCGGGATCCCGAGCTACGCAGTATTTT. The rearrangement uses TRBV4-2 and TRBJ2-3, with 9 nucleotides matching TRBD2. This CDR3 region has 19 residues. Germline CDR1 reads LGHNA; CDR2 reads YNFKEQ. The ends lost 0 bases at V and 8 bases at J; junction bases unmatched: 18.

The rearrangement uses TRBV5-1 and TRBJ2-3, with 8 positions matching TRBD1. V shed 0 bases, J shed 6 bases, and the junction held 12 bases outside the gene matches. CDR3 length equals 17 residues. Germline V gene lookup returns CDR1 SGHRS and CDR2 YFSETQ. In nucleotides, the CDR3 is TGCGCCAGCAGCTTGGGGGCCACCGGGACAGGAGTGGATACGCAGTATTTT. Its protein product is CASSLGATGTGVDTQYF. Supplemented by reference TRBV5-1 and TRBJ2-3, the full variable domain reads KAGVTQTPRYLIKTRGQQVTLSCSPISGHRSVSWYQQTPGQGLQFLFEYFSETQRNKGNFPGRFSGRQFSNSRSEMNVSTLELGDSALYLCASSLGATGTGVDTQYFGPGTRLTVL.

This clone has only one observation. The chain recombines TRBV5-1 with TRBJ1-2; D might be TRBD1 (5 bases). CDR3 length: 13 amino acids. V lost 6 bases and J 2 bases, leaving 11 bases between the germline ends. CDR1 SGHRS and CDR2 YFSETQ come from the germline V gene. The CDR3 is CASTPEGNYGYTF. Here the CDR3 DNA reads TGCGCCAGCACGCCGGAGGGGAACTATGGCTACACCTTC.